One and the same sample provided the 10 T cell receptor beta chains below, sequenced in a study of spatial heterogeneity in lung cancer (dated by TCRdb to about 2019). Overall study outcomes, separate from this receptor: The tumor nonsynonymous mutation count correlated with the number of expanded alpha and beta TCRs within the tumor.

Sample time point, as interpreted from the label and publication: sample taken at primary tumor resection. Libraries were constructed by 5' RACE. Reads for this sample came from a NextSeq 500. The public reads were reanalyzed by TCRdb: fastp trimming at Q25, MiXCR alignment, in-frame beta chains only. Rows are unified per CDR3 protein, each entry keeping the most common DNA and genes. In this sample the table shows 8,000 to 9,500 distinct CDR3 sequences, 7% of which occur a single time. The ten most abundant clones make up 8.5% to 10% of the sample. The antigens of these receptors remain unknown. Here the sequenced sample was lung tumor tissue, taken at surgery. Source of these receptors: a male donor with early-stage non-small cell lung cancer.

By share, this clonotype counts as medium-sized. V and J are TRBV6-6 and TRBJ1-4; no reliable D call. The CDR3 totals 15 residues. The germline V and J ends were trimmed by 7 bases and 5 bases, with 17 bases remaining between them. Germline CDR1 reads MNHNY; CDR2 reads SVGAGI (reference sequence). CDR3 sequence: CASTPPAGGNEKLFF. The CDR3, as DNA: TGTGCCAGCACCCCCCCGGCCGGAGGAAATGAAAAACTGTTTTTT.

In its sample, this clonotype was seen many times. The chain joins TRBV6-4 to TRBJ2-1, with D perhaps matching TRBD2 (6 bases). Trimming shortened V by 2 bases and J by 6 bases, and 20 bases separated the two germline ends. The CDR3 is 17 amino acids. The germline gives CDR1 MRHNA, CDR2 SNTAGT. The CDR3 bases are TGTGCCAGCAGTGACCCTTTCGGGAGACAGCGCCTCAATGAGCAGTTCTTC. This codes for CASSDPFGRQRLNEQFF.

In its sample, this clonotype is medium-sized (0.01 to 0.1%). The gene calls are TRBV5-1 and TRBJ2-7, with 8 nucleotides matching TRBD1. Germline V CDR1 and CDR2: SGHRS, YFSETQ. The CDR3 is made up of 15 amino acids. Germline trimming cut 4 bases from V and 3 bases from J; bases unmatched to any gene: 9. In DNA form, the CDR3 reads TGCGCCAGCAGCAAGTCGGGACAGGCAATCTACGAGCAGTACTTC. Residues: CASSKSGQAIYEQYF.

This clonotype has a count of ten or more. The chain uses TRBV3-1 and TRBJ1-5; D remains unclear. Trimming left V 0 bases short and J 15 bases short, with 15 bases between. The CDR3 loop spans 13 amino acids. Per the germline V gene, CDR1 is LGHDT and CDR2 is YNNKEL (reference sequence). This CDR3 reads CASSQDPSTVPHF. CDR3 coding DNA: TGTGCCAGCAGCCAAGATCCCTCCACCGTCCCGCATTTT.

This clonotype was seen repeatedly, ten times or more. This chain connects TRBV7-9 to TRBJ2-3, with D hard to call. The germline gives CDR1 SEHNR, CDR2 FQNEAQ (reference sequence). Trimming took 5 bases from V and 6 from J, leaving 21 bases between them. The CDR3 consists of 16 residues. CDR3 coding DNA: TGTGCCAGCAGCATGAGCCGGGCGCTACGGGTTGATACGCAGTATTTT. Its translation is CASSMSRALRVDTQYF.

This clonotype was counted at least ten times. The chain has TRBV19 and TRBJ1-5; 7 positions agree with TRBD1. CDR3 length: 14 residues. Unmatched junction bases numbered 9, after V lost 9 bases and J lost 4 bases. Germline CDR1 and CDR2: LNHDA and SQIVND (reference sequence). The CDR3 spells CASSDWDRNQPQHF. CDR3 DNA sequence: TGTGCCAGCAGTGATTGGGACAGAAATCAGCCCCAGCATTTT.

This clonotype rates as medium-sized. This rearrangement joins TRBV11-2 to TRBJ2-2, with 7 bases matching TRBD2. Trimming at V came to 5 bases and at J to 7 bases, leaving 7 bases not matched to a gene. This CDR3 has 14 amino acids. Germline CDR1 is SGHAT and CDR2 is FQNNGV. The CDR3 reads CASSVSGPDGELFF. The CDR3 DNA reads as TGTGCCAGCAGCGTTAGCGGGCCCGACGGGGAGCTGTTTTTT.

This clonotype was observed many times. The J gene is TRBJ1-2, the V gene TRBV6-5; D ambiguous. The germline gives CDR1 MNHEY, CDR2 SVGAGI. V dropped 5 bases and J dropped 3 bases, with 10 bases sitting between them. This CDR3 comprises 13 residues. CDR3 region: CASSPRPDYGYTF. The DNA of the CDR3 is TGTGCCAGCAGTCCCCGGCCAGACTATGGCTACACCTTC.

This clonotype is medium-sized. J is TRBJ1-2 and V is TRBV7-6; 8 bases are shared with TRBD1. Trimming at V came to 1 base and at J to 6 bases, leaving 4 bases not matched to a gene. The CDR3 covers 14 residues. Germline CDR1 and CDR2: SGHVS and FNYEAQ. This CDR3 is CASSLGTGGDGYTF. CDR3 bases: TGTGCCAGCAGCTTAGGAACAGGGGGGGATGGCTACACCTTC.

This clonotype is medium-sized (0.01 to 0.1%) within its sample. This chain uses TRBV16 with TRBJ2-7; no clear D gene. V was cut by 0 bases and J by 3 bases, with 6 bases left in between. This CDR3 is 13 amino acids long. Germline CDR1 reads KGHSY; CDR2 reads FQNENV. CDR3 amino acids: CASSQSTYYEQYF. CDR3 nucleotides: TGTGCCAGCAGCCAATCAACTTACTACGAGCAGTACTTC.